This T cell receptor beta chain appears in the sequencing data of a study of blood T cells in healthy people across ages. Looking at the study overall: About one barcoded TCR beta cDNA was captured per two T cells.

The second PCR ran about 6 to 11 cycles with a sample-barcoded 5' primer and J-beta primers. MiXCR, applied by TCRdb to the 5' RACE reads, yields one record per CDR3 protein. Altogether roughly 800,000 distinct CDR3 sequences are present, about 25% being singletons, with the ten largest covering under 4.5%. Another study also made use of these data, one on T cells of mothers and their children. According to that study: All extracted RNA went into cDNA synthesis, about 1.4 ug per 15 ul. When the second PCR was run, its M1S primer added sample barcodes and 2-4 random nucleotides. Sequencing got over 8 million TCR beta CDR3 reads from each mother and approximately 3 million from each child.

The sequenced sample was blood. The sequence was obtained from a boy aged 5-17 years in good health.

The CDR3 region has the DNA TGTGCCAGCAGCCGTCTCACGCTTGCGGGACCCCTCCACTTT. It is translated as CASSRLTLAGPLHF. The chain uses TRBV7-9 and TRBJ1-6, with no clear D. The CDR3 consists of 14 residues. Germline V gene sequence: CDR1 SEHNR, CDR2 FQNEAQ (reference sequence). Deletions cut 5 bases from V and 12 bases from J, with 17 bases between.